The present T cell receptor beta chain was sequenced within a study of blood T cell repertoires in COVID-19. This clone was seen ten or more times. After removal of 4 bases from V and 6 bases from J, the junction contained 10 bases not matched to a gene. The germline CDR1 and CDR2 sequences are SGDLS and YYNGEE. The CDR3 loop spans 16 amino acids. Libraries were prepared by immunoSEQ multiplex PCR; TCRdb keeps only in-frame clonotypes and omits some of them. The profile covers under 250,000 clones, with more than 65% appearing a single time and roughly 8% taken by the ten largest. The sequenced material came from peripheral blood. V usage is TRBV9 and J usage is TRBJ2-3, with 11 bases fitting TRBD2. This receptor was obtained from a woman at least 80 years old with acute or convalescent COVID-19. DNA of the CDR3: TGTGCCAGCAGCACGGGACTAGCGGAGCCGGGGGATACGCAGTATTTT. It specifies CASSTGLAEPGDTQYF.